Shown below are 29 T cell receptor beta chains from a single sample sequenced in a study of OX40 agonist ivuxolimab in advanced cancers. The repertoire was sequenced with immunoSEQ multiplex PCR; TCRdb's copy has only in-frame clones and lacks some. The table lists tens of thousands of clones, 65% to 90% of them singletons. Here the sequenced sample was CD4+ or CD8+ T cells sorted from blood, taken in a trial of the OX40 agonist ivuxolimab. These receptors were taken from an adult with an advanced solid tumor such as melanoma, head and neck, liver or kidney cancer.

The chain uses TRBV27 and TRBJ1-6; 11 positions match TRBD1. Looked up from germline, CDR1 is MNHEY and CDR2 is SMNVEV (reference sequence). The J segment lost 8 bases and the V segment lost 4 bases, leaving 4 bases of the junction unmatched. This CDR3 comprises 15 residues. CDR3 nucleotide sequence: TGTGCCAGCAGTTCAAGGACAGGGGGCGATTCACCCCTCCACTTT. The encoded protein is CASSSRTGGDSPLHF.

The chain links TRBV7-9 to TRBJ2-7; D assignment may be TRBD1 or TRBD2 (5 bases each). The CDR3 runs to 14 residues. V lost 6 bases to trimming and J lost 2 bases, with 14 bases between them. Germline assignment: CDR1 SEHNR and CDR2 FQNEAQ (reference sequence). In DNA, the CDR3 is TGTGCCAGCAGGTGGGACCAGGATCCCTACGAGCAGTACTTC. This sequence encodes CASRWDQDPYEQYF.

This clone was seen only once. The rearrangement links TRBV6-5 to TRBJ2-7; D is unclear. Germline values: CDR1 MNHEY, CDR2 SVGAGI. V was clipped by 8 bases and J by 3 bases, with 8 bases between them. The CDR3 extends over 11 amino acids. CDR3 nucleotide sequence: TGTGCCAGCGGAACCGTCTACGAGCAGTACTTC. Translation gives CASGTVYEQYF.

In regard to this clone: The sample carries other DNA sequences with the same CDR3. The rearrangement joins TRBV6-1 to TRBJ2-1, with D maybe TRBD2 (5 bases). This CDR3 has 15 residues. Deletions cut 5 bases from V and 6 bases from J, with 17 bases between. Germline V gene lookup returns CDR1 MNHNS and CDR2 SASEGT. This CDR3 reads CASSLLAWEGNEQFF. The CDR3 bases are TGTGCCAGCAGTTTGCTAGCATGGGAAGGCAATGAGCAGTTCTTC.

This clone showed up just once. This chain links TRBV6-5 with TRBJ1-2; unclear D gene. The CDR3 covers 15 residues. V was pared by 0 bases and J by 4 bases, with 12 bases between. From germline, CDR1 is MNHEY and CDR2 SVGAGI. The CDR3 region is CASSYSSYSPYGYTF. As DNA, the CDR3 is TGTGCCAGCAGTTACTCGAGTTATAGTCCCTATGGCTACACCTTC.

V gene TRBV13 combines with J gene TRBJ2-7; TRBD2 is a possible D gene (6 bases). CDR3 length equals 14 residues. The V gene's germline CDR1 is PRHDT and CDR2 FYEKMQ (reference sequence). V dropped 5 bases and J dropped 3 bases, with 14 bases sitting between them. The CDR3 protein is CASSTRDGFYEQYF. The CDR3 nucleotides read TGTGCCAGCAGCACGCGGGACGGCTTCTACGAGCAGTACTTC. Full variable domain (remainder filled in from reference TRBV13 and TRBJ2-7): AAGVIQSPRHLIKEKRETATLKCYPIPRHDTVYWYQQGPGQDPQFLISFYEKMQSDKGSIPDRFSAQQFSDYHSELNMSSLELGDSALYFCASSTRDGFYEQYFGPGTRLTVT.

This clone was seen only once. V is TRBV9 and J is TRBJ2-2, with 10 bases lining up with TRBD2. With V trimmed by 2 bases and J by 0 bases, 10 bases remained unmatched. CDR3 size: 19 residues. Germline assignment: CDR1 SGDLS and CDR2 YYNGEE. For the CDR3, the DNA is TGTGCCAGCAGCGTTCCCAGCGGGAGGGGAATTCCGAACACCGGGGAGCTGTTTTTT. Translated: CASSVPSGRGIPNTGELFF.

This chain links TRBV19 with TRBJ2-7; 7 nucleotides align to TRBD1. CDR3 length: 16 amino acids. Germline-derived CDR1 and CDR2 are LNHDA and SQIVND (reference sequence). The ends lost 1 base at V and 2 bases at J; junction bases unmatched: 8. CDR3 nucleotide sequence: TGTGCCAGTAGTATAGGTTTCGGGCAGGGGGCCTACGAGCAGTACTTC. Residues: CASSIGFGQGAYEQYF.

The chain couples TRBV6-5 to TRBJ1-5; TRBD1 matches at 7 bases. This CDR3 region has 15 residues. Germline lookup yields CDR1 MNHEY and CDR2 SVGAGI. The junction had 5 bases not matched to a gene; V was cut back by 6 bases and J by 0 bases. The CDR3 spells CASRAGTVSNQPQHF. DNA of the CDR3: TGTGCCAGCAGAGCCGGGACAGTTAGCAATCAGCCCCAGCATTTT.

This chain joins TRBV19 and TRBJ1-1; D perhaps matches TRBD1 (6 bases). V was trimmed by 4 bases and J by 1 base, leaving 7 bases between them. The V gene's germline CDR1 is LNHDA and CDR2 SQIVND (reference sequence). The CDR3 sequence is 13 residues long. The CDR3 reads CASSRGGNTEAFF. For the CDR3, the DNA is TGTGCCAGTAGTAGAGGGGGGAACACTGAAGCTTTCTTT.

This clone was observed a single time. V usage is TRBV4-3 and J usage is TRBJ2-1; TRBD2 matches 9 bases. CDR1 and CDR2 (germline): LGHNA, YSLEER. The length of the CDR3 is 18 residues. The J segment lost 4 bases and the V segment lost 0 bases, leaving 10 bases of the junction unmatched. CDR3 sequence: CASSQDRVTSGNYNEQFF. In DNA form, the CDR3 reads TGCGCCAGCAGCCAAGATCGAGTGACTAGCGGAAATTACAATGAGCAGTTCTTC.

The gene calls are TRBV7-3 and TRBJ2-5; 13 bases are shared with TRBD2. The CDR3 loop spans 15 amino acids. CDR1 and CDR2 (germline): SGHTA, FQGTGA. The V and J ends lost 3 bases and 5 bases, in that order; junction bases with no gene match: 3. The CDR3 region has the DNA TGTGCCAGCAGCTTCACTAGCGGGAGGGCCGAGACCCAGTACTTC. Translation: CASSFTSGRAETQYF.

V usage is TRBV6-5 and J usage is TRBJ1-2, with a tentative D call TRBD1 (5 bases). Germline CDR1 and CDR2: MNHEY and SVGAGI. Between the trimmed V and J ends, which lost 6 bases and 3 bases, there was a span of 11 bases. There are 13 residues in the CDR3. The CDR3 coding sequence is TGTGCCAGCAGCGGGACCTCCGACTATGGCTACACCTTC. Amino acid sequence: CASSGTSDYGYTF.

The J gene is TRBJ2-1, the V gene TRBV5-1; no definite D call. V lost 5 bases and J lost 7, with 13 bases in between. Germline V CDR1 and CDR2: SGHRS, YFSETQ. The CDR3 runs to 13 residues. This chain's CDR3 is CASRVQSENEQFF. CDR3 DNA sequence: TGCGCCAGCAGAGTACAGAGTGAAAATGAGCAGTTCTTC.

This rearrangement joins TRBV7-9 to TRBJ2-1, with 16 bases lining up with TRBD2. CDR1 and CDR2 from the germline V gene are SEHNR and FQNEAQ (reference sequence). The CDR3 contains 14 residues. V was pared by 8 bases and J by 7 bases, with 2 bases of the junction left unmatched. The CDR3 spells CASVGLAGGNEQFF. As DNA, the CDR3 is TGTGCCAGCGTGGGACTAGCGGGAGGGAATGAGCAGTTCTTC.

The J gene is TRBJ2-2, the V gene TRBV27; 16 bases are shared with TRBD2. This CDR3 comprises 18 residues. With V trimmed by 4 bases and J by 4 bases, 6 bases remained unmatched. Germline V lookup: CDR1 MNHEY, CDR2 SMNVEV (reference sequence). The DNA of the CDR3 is TGTGCCAGCAGTTGGGGACTAGCGGGAGGGCGAAGCACCGGGGAGCTGTTTTTT. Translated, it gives CASSWGLAGGRSTGELFF.

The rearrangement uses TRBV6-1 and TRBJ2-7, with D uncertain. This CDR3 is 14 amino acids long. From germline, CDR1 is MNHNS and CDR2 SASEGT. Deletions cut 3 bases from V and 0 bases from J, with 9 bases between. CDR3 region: CASSDLGSSYEQYF. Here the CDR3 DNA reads TGTGCCAGCAGTGACTTAGGCAGCTCCTACGAGCAGTACTTC.

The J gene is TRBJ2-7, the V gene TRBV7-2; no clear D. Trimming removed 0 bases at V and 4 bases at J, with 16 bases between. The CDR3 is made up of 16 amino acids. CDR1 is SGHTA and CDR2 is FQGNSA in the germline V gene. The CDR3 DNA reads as TGTGCCAGCAGCTTAGCGCGAGCGCGATCAACTTACGAGCAGTACTTC. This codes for CASSLARARSTYEQYF.

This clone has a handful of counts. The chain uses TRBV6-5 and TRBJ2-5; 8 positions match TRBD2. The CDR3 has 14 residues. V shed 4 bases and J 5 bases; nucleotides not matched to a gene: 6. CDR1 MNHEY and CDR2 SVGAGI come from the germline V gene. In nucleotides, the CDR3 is TGTGCCAGCAGTTTTAGCGGGGCTACTGAGACCCAGTACTTC. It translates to CASSFSGATETQYF.

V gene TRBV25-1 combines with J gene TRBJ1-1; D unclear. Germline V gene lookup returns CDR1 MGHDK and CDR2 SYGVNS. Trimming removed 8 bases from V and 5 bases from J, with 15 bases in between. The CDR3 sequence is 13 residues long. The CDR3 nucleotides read TGTGCCAGCCGGTTAGGGCTTGGAACTGAAGCTTTCTTT. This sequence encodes CASRLGLGTEAFF.

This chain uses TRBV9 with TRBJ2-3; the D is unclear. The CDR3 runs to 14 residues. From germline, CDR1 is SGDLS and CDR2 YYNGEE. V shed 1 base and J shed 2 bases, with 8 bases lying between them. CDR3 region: CASSVSTFTDTQYF. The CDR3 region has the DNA TGTGCCAGCAGCGTATCGACCTTCACAGATACGCAGTATTTT.

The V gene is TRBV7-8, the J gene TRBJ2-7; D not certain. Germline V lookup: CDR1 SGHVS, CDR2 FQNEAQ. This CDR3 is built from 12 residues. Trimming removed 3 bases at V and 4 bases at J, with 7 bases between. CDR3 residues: CASSLGTYEQYF. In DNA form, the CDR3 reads TGTGCCAGCAGCTTGGGCACGTACGAGCAGTACTTC.

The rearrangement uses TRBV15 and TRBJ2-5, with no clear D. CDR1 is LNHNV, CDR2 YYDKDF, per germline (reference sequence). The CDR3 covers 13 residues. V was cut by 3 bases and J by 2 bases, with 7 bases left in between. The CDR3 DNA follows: TGTGCCACCAGCAGTGGGGATCAAGAGACCCAGTACTTC. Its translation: CATSSGDQETQYF. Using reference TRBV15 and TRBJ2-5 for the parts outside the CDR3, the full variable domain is DAMVIQNPRYQVTQFGKPVTLSCSQTLNHNVMYWYQQKSSQAPKLLFHYYDKDFNNEADTPDNFQSRRPNTSFCFLDIRSPGLGDTAMYLCATSSGDQETQYFGPGTRLLVL.

Here the CDR3 reads CASSLVGQIYEQYF. The CDR3 coding sequence is TGTGCCAGCAGCTTAGTGGGACAGATCTACGAGCAGTACTTC. The genes are TRBV11-2 and TRBJ2-7, with 7 bases that match TRBD1. CDR3 length: 14 amino acids. Germline CDR1 and CDR2: SGHAT and FQNNGV. Trimming cost V 1 base and J 3 bases; bases outside gene matches: 3.

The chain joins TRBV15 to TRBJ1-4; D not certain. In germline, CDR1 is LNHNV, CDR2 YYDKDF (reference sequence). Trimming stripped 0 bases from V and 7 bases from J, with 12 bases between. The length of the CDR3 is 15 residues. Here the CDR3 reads CATSRDPGRSEKLFF. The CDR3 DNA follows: TGTGCCACCAGCAGAGATCCGGGGAGGAGTGAAAAACTGTTTTTT.

CDR3 residues: CASSEETGGVEAFF. In DNA form, the CDR3 reads TGCGCCAGCAGTGAAGAGACAGGGGGAGTTGAAGCTTTCTTT. The chain has TRBV10-2 and TRBJ1-1, with TRBD1 matching over 9 bases. Germline V gene data show CDR1 as WSHSY and CDR2 as SAAADI. V trimming: 3 bases; J trimming: 7 bases; junction bases outside the gene matches: 6. This CDR3 has 14 amino acids.

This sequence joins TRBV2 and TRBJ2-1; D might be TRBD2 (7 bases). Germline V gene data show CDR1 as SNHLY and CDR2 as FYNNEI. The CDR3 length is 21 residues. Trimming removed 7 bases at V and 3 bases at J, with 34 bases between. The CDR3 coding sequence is TGTGCCAGCACGGCAGACCGGAGGGGGACTACCACAAAAGGGCTCTACAATGAGCAGTTCTTC. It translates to CASTADRRGTTTKGLYNEQFF. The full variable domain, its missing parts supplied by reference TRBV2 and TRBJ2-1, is EPEVTQTPSHQVTQMGQEVILRCVPISNHLYFYWYRQILGQKVEFLVSFYNNEISEKSEIFDDQFSVERPDGSNFTLKIRSTKLEDSAMYFCASTADRRGTTTKGLYNEQFFGPGTRLTVL.

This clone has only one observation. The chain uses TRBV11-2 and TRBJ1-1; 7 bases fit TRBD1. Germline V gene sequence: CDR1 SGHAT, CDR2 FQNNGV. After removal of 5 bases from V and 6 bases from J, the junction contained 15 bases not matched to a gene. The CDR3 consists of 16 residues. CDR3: CASSPPGRGYGAEAFF. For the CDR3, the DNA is TGTGCCAGCAGCCCACCAGGCAGGGGGTATGGAGCTGAAGCTTTCTTT.

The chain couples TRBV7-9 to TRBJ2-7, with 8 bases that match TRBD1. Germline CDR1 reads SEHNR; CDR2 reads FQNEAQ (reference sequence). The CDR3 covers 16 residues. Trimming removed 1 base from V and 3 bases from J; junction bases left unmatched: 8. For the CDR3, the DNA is TGTGCCAGCAGCTTAGATAGGACAGGGAAGAACTACGAGCAGTACTTC. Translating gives CASSLDRTGKNYEQYF.